These T cell receptor beta chains were read from a single sample in a study of shared clonotypes between healthy human individuals. Repertoires were generated with immunoSEQ multiplex PCR, while TCRdb's copy carries only in-frame clones and drops some. There are 2 million to 2.5 million clones in the sample; over 85% occur only once, and 0.35% to 0.45% lies in the top ten. The source material was naive CD4+ T cells from PBMCs. The receptor set was obtained from a young man in good health. Some clones in this sample may be carry-over from other donors' samples. The CDR3 runs from the conserved cysteine through the conserved F or W. D genes are given only for firm matches. Rows may omit the clone size; those that give it use once, few, many or a size class.

j_call d_call clone_size v_call cdr3_nt cdr3_aa
TRBJ2-5 TRBD2 . TRBV5-1 TGCGCCAGCAGCCGTACTAGCGGCCAAGAGACCCAGTACTTC CASSRTSGQETQYF
TRBJ2-3 . . TRBV29-1 TGCAGCGTCGGCGAGGGGGCAGATACGCAGTATTTT CSVGEGADTQYF
TRBJ2-7 . . TRBV5-6 TGTGCCAGCACGGGCAGGACCCCCTACGAGCAGTACTTC CASTGRTPYEQYF
TRBJ1-5 . . TRBV18 TGTGCCAGCTCACCAGGTGGAGGGGGTGGTGGCAATCAGCCCCAGCATTTT CASSPGGGGGGNQPQHF
TRBJ2-7 . once TRBV18 TGTGCCAGCTCACGGACTGAATTCTACGAGCAGTACTTC CASSRTEFYEQYF
TRBJ2-1 . . TRBV7-2 TGTGCCAGCAGCTTAGTATGGTGGGAGGCCGGCTTGAATGAGCAGTTCTTC CASSLVWWEAGLNEQFF
TRBJ2-2 . . TRBV19 TGTGCCAGTAGTCTAGGGATTGTGGCGAACACCGGGGAGCTGTTTTTT CASSLGIVANTGELFF
TRBJ2-7 . once TRBV5-1 TGCGCCAGCAGCACCGGGTCAGGGCCCCACGAGCAGTACTTC CASSTGSGPHEQYF
TRBJ1-5 TRBD1 . TRBV18 TGTGCCAGCTCACCACCGGGGACAGTTAATCAGCCCCAGCATTTT CASSPPGTVNQPQHF
TRBJ1-5 TRBD1 . TRBV27 TGTGCCAGCGGGAAGACCGGGACAGGGGTACCTCAGCCCCAGCATTTT CASGKTGTGVPQPQHF
TRBJ1-5 TRBD1 . TRBV2 TGTGCCAGCAGTGCATCCGGGACAGGGGTCGATCAGCCCCAGCATTTT CASSASGTGVDQPQHF
TRBJ2-3 . . TRBV11-1 TGTGCCAGCAGCTTAGACTATTTCACAGATACGCAGTATTTT CASSLDYFTDTQYF
TRBJ1-1 TRBD1 . TRBV2 TGTGCCAGCAGTGACCAGGGGGCGCACGCCACTGAAGCTTTCTTT CASSDQGAHATEAFF
TRBJ2-2 . once TRBV7-9 TGTGCCAGCAGCTTAGGGGTTGGCGGACCGAACACCGGGGAGCTGTTTTTT CASSLGVGGPNTGELFF
TRBJ2-1 TRBD1 . TRBV7-3 TGTGCCAGCAGCTTAAGGCAGGGGGCGCGGGATGAGCAGTTCTTC CASSLRQGARDEQFF
TRBJ1-3 . . TRBV9 TGTGCCAGTGACGATAGCTCTGGAAACACCATATATTTT CASDDSSGNTIYF
TRBJ1-5 . . TRBV5-3 TGTGCCAGAAGCTTCCTCCGGATAGTCGTCCCACTAAGCAATCAGCCCCAGCATTTT CARSFLRIVVPLSNQPQHF
TRBJ1-5 . . TRBV28 TGTGCCAGCAGTTTAACGGGTCAGGGCCACAATCAGCCCCAGCATTTT CASSLTGQGHNQPQHF
TRBJ1-6 . . TRBV28 TGTGCCAGCGGGAGGAGGACACCCCTCCACTTT CASGRRTPLHF
TRBJ2-5 . . TRBV18 TGTGCCAGCTCACCACAGGGGAAAAGGAACCAAGAGACCCAGTACTTC CASSPQGKRNQETQYF
TRBJ1-5 . . TRBV7-9 TGTGCCAGCAGCTTCTCCGGAAGCAATCAGCCCCAGCATTTT CASSFSGSNQPQHF
TRBJ2-2 . . TRBV30 TGTGCCTGGAGTGTAGGGAAGGGGGAGCTGTTTTTT CAWSVGKGELFF
TRBJ2-7 TRBD2 . TRBV28 TGTGCCAGCAGTTTATCTCGTTCCCCTAGCGGTTACACCTACGAGCAGTACTTC CASSLSRSPSGYTYEQYF
TRBJ2-2 TRBD2 . TRBV7-8 TGTGCCAGCAGCCCCGGGACTAGCGGACACACCGGGGAGCTGTTTTTT CASSPGTSGHTGELFF
TRBJ1-1 . . TRBV5-4 TGTGCCAGCAGCTCAAAGAGGAACACTGAAGCTTTCTTT CASSSKRNTEAFF
TRBJ1-1 . . TRBV7-2 TGTGCCAGCAGCTACCAAGGGGTGAACACTGAAGCTTTCTTT CASSYQGVNTEAFF
TRBJ2-2 . . TRBV5-1 TGCGCCAGCAGCGAAGCATACGGGAACACCGGGGAGCTGTTTTTT CASSEAYGNTGELFF
TRBJ1-2 . . TRBV11-2 TGTGCCAGCAGCTTAGTGGTCAGGGCCTTAACCCATGGCTACACCTTC CASSLVVRALTHGYTF
TRBJ2-1 TRBD2 . TRBV9 TGTGCCAGCAGCCCCCGGACTAGCGGGAGAAATGAGCAGTTCTTC CASSPRTSGRNEQFF